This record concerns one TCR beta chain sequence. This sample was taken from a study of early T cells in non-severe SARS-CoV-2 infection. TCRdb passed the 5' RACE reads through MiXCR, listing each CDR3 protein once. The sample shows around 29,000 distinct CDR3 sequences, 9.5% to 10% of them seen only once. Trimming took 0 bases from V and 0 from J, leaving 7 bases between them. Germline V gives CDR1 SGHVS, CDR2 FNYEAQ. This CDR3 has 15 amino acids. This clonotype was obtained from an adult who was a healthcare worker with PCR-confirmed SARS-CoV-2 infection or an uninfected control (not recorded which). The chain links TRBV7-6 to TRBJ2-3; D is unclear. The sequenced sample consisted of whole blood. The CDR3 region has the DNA TGTGCCAGCAGCTTAGCGGCGGAGAGCACAGATACGCAGTATTTT. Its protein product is CASSLAAESTDTQYF.